The rows below give T cell receptor beta chains drawn from one sample of a study of cytomegalovirus exposure and HLA in healthy donors. Some clones are missing from TCRdb's copy, which holds only in-frame ones; the method was immunoSEQ multiplex PCR. This sample has around 67,000 clones; about 60% occur once, and the top ten carry more than 2.5%. Material for sequencing was PBMCs. These receptor sequences come from a woman in her forties or fifties in good health and CMV-seronegative. Both conserved end residues are part of each CDR3. Each record gives: V gene, J gene, clone size, D gene, CDR3 protein. D genes are given only for firm matches. Size is stated for part of the rows, as once, few or many counts, or as a class when the clone is expanded.

v_call: TRBV5-1
j_call: TRBJ2-5
clone_size: NA
d_call: TRBD2
cdr3_aa: CASSLEGGPETQYF

v_call: TRBV4-1
j_call: TRBJ1-2
clone_size: many
d_call: NA
cdr3_aa: CASKQELSNYGYTF

v_call: TRBV7-2
j_call: TRBJ1-1
clone_size: NA
d_call: NA
cdr3_aa: CASSLVQTEAFF

v_call: TRBV28
j_call: TRBJ2-7
clone_size: few
d_call: NA
cdr3_aa: CASSLAGAAYEQYF

v_call: TRBV27
j_call: TRBJ2-7
clone_size: few
d_call: NA
cdr3_aa: CASSHLRDTSYEQYF

v_call: TRBV4-3
j_call: TRBJ2-6
clone_size: NA
d_call: NA
cdr3_aa: CASSRKNRAPTSSGANVLTF

v_call: TRBV4-3
j_call: TRBJ1-4
clone_size: NA
d_call: NA
cdr3_aa: CASSHVGHATNEKLFF

v_call: TRBV28
j_call: TRBJ2-1
clone_size: few
d_call: TRBD1
cdr3_aa: CASPRPHRDRDYNEQFF

v_call: TRBV21-1
j_call: TRBJ1-1
clone_size: NA
d_call: NA
cdr3_aa: CATPPRGRGSWNTEAFF

v_call: TRBV5-1
j_call: TRBJ2-7
clone_size: NA
d_call: NA
cdr3_aa: CASSLGQTNYEQYF